These 9 T cell receptor beta chains were sequenced from one sample in a study of blood T cells in healthy people across ages. A sample-barcoded 5' primer and a J-beta primer mix were used in a second PCR of roughly 6 to 11 cycles. TCRdb reprocessed the 5' RACE reads via MiXCR and lists one record per CDR3 protein. The sample records roughly 1,300,000 distinct CDR3 sequences, roughly 59% being singletons. Sequencing input: blood. The origin of the receptors is a man between 18 and 35 years old in good health.

This chain connects TRBV11-2 to TRBJ1-2, with TRBD1 identical over 8 bases. CDR3 length: 15 amino acids. V trimming: 5 bases; J trimming: 4 bases; junction bases outside the gene matches: 9. Germline CDR1 is SGHAT and CDR2 is FQNNGV. The CDR3 DNA sequence: TGTGCCAGCAGCGGGGGGGCAGGGGGCGTCTATGGCTACACCTTC. Its translation: CASSGGAGGVYGYTF.

In this sample, this clonotype turned up a few times. One base away lies a much larger clone, so this may be a sequencing read error. The rearrangement links TRBV20-1 to TRBJ2-5; 8 bases map to TRBD1. The J call is doubtful: the DNA matches TRBJ2-1 better. Germline-derived CDR1 and CDR2 are DFQATT and SNEGSKA (reference sequence). The CDR3 has 14 residues. The CDR3, as DNA: TGCAGTGCCGAGGACAGGGACTTTAAAGAGACCCAGTTCTTC. Amino acid sequence: CSAEDRDFKETQFF.

The rearrangement uses TRBV13 and TRBJ2-3, with a weak D call TRBD2 (5 bases). The CDR3 totals 15 residues. Germline loops: CDR1 PRHDT, CDR2 FYEKMQ (reference sequence). V was clipped by 1 base and J by 6 bases, with 14 bases between them. For the CDR3, the DNA is TGTGCCAGCAGCTTAGAGTCGTGGGAGCCGGATACGCAGTATTTT. It specifies CASSLESWEPDTQYF. Using reference TRBV13 and TRBJ2-3 for the parts outside the CDR3, the full variable domain is AAGVIQSPRHLIKEKRETATLKCYPIPRHDTVYWYQQGPGQDPQFLISFYEKMQSDKGSIPDRFSAQQFSDYHSELNMSSLELGDSALYFCASSLESWEPDTQYFGPGTRLTVL.

The V gene is TRBV6-1, the J gene TRBJ1-6; 8 bases match TRBD1. Per the germline V gene, CDR1 is MNHNS and CDR2 is SASEGT. The CDR3 covers 13 residues. The trim removed 6 bases at V and 9 bases at J, leaving 4 bases unmatched. The CDR3: CASRTGGVSPLHF. The DNA of the CDR3 is TGTGCCAGCAGAACAGGGGGAGTTTCACCCCTCCACTTT.

V usage is TRBV10-3 and J usage is TRBJ2-1, with TRBD2 identical over 9 bases. The CDR3 has 14 amino acids. V was clipped by 4 bases and J by 12 bases; unmatched bases: 10. CDR1 ENHRY and CDR2 SYGVKD come from the germline V gene. Here the CDR3 reads CAISGPPEREVQFF. The DNA for the CDR3 is TGTGCCATCAGTGGGCCCCCAGAGCGGGAGGTGCAGTTCTTC.

This clonotype was counted only a few times. J is TRBJ2-1 and V is TRBV3-1; 7 bases map to TRBD2. The junction had 12 bases not matched to a gene; V was cut back by 5 bases and J by 14 bases. The CDR3 has 13 amino acids. CDR1 and CDR2 from the germline V gene are LGHDT and YNNKEL (reference sequence). The CDR3 spells CASSGGPREGKFF. The CDR3 nucleotides are TGTGCCAGCAGCGGTGGCCCGAGGGAGGGAAAGTTCTTC.

The chain links TRBV20-1 to TRBJ2-4; weak D call: TRBD1 (6 bases). Trimming took 2 bases from V and 5 from J, leaving 10 bases between them. The CDR3 loop spans 13 amino acids. Per the germline V gene, CDR1 is DFQATT and CDR2 is SNEGSKA (reference sequence). The CDR3 nucleotides read TGCAGTGCTAGATACCGGACAGAAAACATTCAGTACTTC. Translation: CSARYRTENIQYF.

V gene TRBV7-2 combines with J gene TRBJ2-1; D is perhaps TRBD1 or TRBD2 (5 bases each). Trimming removed 1 base at V and 4 bases at J, with 11 bases between. The CDR3 contains 15 residues. Germline assignment: CDR1 SGHTA and CDR2 FQGNSA. CDR3 sequence reads: CASSLVGVAYNEQFF. In DNA form, the CDR3 reads TGTGCCAGCAGCTTAGTGGGGGTAGCTTACAATGAGCAGTTCTTC.

The rearrangement uses TRBV11-1 and TRBJ2-1; D remains unclear. Germline values: CDR1 SGHAT, CDR2 FQDESV (reference sequence). V lost 5 bases and J 10 bases, leaving 9 bases between the germline ends. This CDR3 has 11 residues. For the CDR3, the DNA is TGTGCCAGCAGCGCGTTGCGGGAGCAGTTCTTC. It is translated as CASSALREQFF.